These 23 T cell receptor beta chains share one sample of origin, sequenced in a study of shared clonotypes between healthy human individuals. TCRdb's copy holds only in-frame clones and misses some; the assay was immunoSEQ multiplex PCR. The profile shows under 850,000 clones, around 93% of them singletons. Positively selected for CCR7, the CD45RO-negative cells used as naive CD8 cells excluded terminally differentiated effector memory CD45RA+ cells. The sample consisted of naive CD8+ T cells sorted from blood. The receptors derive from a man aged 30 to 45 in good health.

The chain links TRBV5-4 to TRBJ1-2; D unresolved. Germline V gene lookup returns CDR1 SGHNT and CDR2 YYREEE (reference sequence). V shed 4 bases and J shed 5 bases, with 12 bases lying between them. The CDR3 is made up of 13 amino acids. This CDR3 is CASSTGLIYGYTF. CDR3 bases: TGTGCCAGCAGCACGGGGTTAATTTATGGCTACACCTTC.

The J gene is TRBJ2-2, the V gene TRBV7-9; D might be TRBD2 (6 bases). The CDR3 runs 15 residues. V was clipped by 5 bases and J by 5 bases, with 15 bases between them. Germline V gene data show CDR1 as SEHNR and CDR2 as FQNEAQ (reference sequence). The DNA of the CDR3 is TGTGCCAGCAGCCTCCGGGACTTCGGAACCGGGGAGCTGTTTTTT. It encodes CASSLRDFGTGELFF.

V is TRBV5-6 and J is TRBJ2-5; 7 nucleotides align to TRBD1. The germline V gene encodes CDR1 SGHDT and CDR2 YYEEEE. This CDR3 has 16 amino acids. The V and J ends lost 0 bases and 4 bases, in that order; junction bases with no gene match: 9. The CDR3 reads CASSLELDREGETQYF. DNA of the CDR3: TGTGCCAGCAGCTTGGAACTCGACAGGGAAGGAGAGACCCAGTACTTC.

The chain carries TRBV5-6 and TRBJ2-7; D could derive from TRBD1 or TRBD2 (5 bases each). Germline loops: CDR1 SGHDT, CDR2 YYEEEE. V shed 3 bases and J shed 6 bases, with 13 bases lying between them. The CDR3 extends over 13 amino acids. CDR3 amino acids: CASSSGPTSEQYF. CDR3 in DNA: TGTGCCAGCAGCTCGGGACCCACAAGCGAGCAGTACTTC.

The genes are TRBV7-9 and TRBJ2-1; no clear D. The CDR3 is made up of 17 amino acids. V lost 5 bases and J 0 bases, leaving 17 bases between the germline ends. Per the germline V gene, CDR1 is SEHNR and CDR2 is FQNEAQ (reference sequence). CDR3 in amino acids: CASSPRLGQSSYNEQFF. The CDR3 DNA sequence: TGTGCCAGCAGCCCCCGTTTGGGTCAGAGCTCCTACAATGAGCAGTTCTTC. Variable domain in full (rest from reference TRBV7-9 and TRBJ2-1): DTGVSQNPRHKITKRGQNVTFRCDPISEHNRLYWYRQTLGQGPEFLTYFQNEAQLEKSRLLSDRFSAERPKGSFSTLEIQRTEQGDSAMYLCASSPRLGQSSYNEQFFGPGTRLTVL.

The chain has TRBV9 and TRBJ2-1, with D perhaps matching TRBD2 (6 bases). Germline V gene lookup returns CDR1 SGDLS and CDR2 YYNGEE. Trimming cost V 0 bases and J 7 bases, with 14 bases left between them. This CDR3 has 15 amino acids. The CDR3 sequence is CASSVGREFRNEQFF. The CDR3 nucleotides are TGTGCCAGCAGCGTAGGACGGGAGTTCAGGAATGAGCAGTTCTTC.

The CDR3 DNA reads as TGCGCCAGCAGCCAAGCCCGGGGGAACTCCTACGAGCAGTACTTC. Encoded protein: CASSQARGNSYEQYF. The rearrangement joins TRBV4-3 to TRBJ2-7; perhaps TRBD2 as D (6 bases). CDR1 and CDR2 from the germline V gene are LGHNA and YSLEER. Between the trimmed V and J ends, which lost 1 base and 0 bases, there was a span of 10 bases. The CDR3 contains 15 residues.

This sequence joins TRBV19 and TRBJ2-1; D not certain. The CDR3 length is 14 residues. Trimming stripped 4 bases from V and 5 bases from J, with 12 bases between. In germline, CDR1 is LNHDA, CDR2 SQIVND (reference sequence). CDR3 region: CASSTLPLHNEQFF. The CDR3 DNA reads TGTGCCAGTAGTACTCTACCACTCCACAATGAGCAGTTCTTC.

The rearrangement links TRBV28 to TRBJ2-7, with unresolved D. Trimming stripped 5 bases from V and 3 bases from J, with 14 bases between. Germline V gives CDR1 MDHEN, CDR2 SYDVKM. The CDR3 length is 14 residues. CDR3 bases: TGTGCCAGCAGTCCCCCGCAGGCTATCTACGAGCAGTACTTC. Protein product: CASSPPQAIYEQYF.

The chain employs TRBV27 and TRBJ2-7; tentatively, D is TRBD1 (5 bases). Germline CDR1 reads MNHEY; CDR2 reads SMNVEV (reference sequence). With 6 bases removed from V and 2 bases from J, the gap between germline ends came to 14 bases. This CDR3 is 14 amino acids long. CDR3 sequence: CASSPELGAYEQYF. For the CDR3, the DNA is TGTGCCAGCAGCCCAGAGCTAGGGGCCTACGAGCAGTACTTC.

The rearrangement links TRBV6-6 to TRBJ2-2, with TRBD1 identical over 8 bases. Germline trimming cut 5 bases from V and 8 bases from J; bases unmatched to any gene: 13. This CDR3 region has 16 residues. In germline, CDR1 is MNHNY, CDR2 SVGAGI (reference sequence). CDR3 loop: CASSPTGARLSGELFF. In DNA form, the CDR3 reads TGTGCCAGCAGTCCGACAGGGGCCCGTCTGTCGGGGGAGCTGTTTTTT.

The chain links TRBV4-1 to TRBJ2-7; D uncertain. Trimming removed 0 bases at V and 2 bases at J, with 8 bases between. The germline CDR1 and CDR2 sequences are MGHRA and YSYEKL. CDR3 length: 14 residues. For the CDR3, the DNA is TGCGCCAGCAGCCAAGACGACATAACCTACGAGCAGTACTTC. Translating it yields CASSQDDITYEQYF.

In DNA, the CDR3 is TGCAGCGTTGAAAGTCGGTACCCTAACTATGGCTACACCTTC. It codes for CSVESRYPNYGYTF. The chain is built from TRBV29-1 and TRBJ1-2; no reliable D call. V shed 2 bases and J shed 0 bases, with 10 bases lying between them. Germline loops: CDR1 SQVTM, CDR2 ANQGSEA. CDR3 length equals 14 residues.

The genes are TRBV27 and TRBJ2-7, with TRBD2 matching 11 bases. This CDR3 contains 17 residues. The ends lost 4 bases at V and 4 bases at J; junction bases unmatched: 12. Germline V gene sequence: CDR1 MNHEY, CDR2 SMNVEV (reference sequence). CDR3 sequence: CASSSYGTSGSRYEQYF. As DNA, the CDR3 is TGTGCCAGCAGTTCCTATGGCACTAGCGGGAGTAGATACGAGCAGTACTTC.

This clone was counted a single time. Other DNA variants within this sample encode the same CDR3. The CDR3: CASSQEGQGAYEQYF. Here the CDR3 DNA reads TGCGCCAGCAGCCAAGAGGGACAGGGGGCCTACGAGCAGTACTTC. This chain joins TRBV4-1 and TRBJ2-7; 11 positions match TRBD1. The germline CDR1 and CDR2 sequences are MGHRA and YSYEKL. The CDR3 contains 15 residues. With 0 bases clipped from V and 2 bases from J, the junction kept 0 bases outside the gene matches.

DNA of the CDR3: TGTGCCAGCAGTCAACCAGGCTACCGGAGCACAGATACGCAGTATTTT. Protein: CASSQPGYRSTDTQYF. V and J are TRBV27 and TRBJ2-3; D unclear. Trimming left V 5 bases short and J 0 bases short, with 15 bases between. CDR3 length: 16 residues. Germline lookup yields CDR1 MNHEY and CDR2 SMNVEV (reference sequence).

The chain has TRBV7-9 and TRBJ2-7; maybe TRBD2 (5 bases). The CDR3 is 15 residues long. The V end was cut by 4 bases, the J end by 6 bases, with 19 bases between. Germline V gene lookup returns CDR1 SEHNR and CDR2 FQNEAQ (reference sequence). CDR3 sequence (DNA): TGTGCCAGCAGCTCGATAAAAAGCAACCGGGGCGAGCAGTACTTC. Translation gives CASSSIKSNRGEQYF. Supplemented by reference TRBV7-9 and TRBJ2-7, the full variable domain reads DTGVSQNPRHKITKRGQNVTFRCDPISEHNRLYWYRQTLGQGPEFLTYFQNEAQLEKSRLLSDRFSAERPKGSFSTLEIQRTEQGDSAMYLCASSSIKSNRGEQYFGPGTRLTVT.

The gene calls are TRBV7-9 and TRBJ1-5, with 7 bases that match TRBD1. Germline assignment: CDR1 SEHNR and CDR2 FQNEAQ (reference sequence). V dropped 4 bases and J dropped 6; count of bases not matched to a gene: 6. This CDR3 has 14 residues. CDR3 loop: CASSSPTGIQPQHF. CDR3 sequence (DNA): TGTGCCAGCAGCTCTCCGACAGGGATTCAGCCCCAGCATTTT.

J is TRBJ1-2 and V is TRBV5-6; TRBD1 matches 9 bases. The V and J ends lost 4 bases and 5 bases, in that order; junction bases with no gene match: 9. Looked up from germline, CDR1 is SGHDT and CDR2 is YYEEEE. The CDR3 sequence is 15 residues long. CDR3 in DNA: TGTGCCAGCAGCCGCGCCGGACAGGGGCAGTATGGCTACACCTTC. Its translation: CASSRAGQGQYGYTF.

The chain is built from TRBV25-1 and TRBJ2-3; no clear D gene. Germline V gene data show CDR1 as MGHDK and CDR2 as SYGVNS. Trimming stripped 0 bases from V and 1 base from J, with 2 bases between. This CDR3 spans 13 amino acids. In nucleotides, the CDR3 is TGTGCCAGCAGTGAATATGGCACAGATACGCAGTATTTT. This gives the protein CASSEYGTDTQYF.

CDR3 protein: CASSLPDTEAFF. DNA for the CDR3: TGTGCCAGCAGCTTACCGGACACTGAAGCTTTCTTT. V and J are TRBV7-9 and TRBJ1-1, with no clear D. The CDR3 sequence is 12 residues long. Trimming shortened V by 2 bases and J by 3 bases, and 4 bases separated the two germline ends. The germline CDR1 and CDR2 sequences are SEHNR and FQNEAQ (reference sequence).

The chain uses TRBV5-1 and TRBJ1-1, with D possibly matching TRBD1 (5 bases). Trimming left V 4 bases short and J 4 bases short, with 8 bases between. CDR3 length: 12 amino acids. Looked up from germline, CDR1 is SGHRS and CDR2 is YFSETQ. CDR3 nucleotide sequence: TGCGCCAGCAGCCAGCAGGGCACTGAAGCTTTCTTT. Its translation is CASSQQGTEAFF.

CDR3 amino acids: CASSRAGYEQYF. The CDR3 DNA reads TGTGCCAGCAGCAGGGCCGGCTACGAGCAGTACTTC. The chain couples TRBV2 to TRBJ2-7; TRBD1 might be the D (5 bases). The CDR3 is made up of 12 amino acids. Germline CDR1 reads SNHLY; CDR2 reads FYNNEI. The ends were cut back, 6 bases at V and 3 bases at J, with 9 bases in the middle.